This T cell receptor beta chain was identified in a study of blood T cell repertoires in COVID-19. For the study at large: Acute and convalescent COVID-19 samples came from the United States, Italy and Spain. From T cells, B-cell-depleted T cells, or PBMCs came the material, which was cDNA or gDNA.

Trimming cost V 3 bases and J 6 bases; bases outside gene matches: 2. Germline V gives CDR1 KGHSH, CDR2 LQKENI. This CDR3 has 15 amino acids. As processed by the authors: Reference gene primer amplification gave estimated nucleated cell counts. The table came from immunoSEQ multiplex PCR; TCRdb's copy has only in-frame clones and leaves some out. Clone size and V and J calls were adopted from that table, with D and trimming inferred from the DNA. The sample has under 500,000 clones, 75% to 90% seen once. The chain carries TRBV18 and TRBJ2-2; 12 nucleotides align to TRBD1. The clonotype comes from a woman in her 30s with acute or convalescent COVID-19. Sequenced sample: peripheral blood. The CDR3 loop reads CASSPGQGAPGELFF. The CDR3 DNA follows: TGTGCCAGCTCACCGGGACAGGGGGCTCCCGGGGAGCTGTTTTTT.